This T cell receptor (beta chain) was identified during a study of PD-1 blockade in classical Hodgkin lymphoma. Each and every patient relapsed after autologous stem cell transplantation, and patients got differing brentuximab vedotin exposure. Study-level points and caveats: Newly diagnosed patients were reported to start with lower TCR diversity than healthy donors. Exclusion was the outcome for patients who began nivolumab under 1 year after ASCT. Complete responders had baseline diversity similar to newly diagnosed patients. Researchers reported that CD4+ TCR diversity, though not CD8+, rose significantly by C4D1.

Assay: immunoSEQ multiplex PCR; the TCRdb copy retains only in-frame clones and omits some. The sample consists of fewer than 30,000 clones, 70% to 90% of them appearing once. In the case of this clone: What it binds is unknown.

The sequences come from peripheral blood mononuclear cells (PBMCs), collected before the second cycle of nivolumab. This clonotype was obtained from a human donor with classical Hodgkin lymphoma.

Written as DNA, the CDR3 is TGCGCCAGCAGCTTGGGGCAGGTATTCTATGGCTACACCTTC. Translated, it gives CASSLGQVFYGYTF. The chain joins TRBV5-1 to TRBJ1-2; D gene ambiguous. Germline CDR1 and CDR2: SGHRS and YFSETQ. This CDR3 has 14 amino acids. Between the trimmed V and J ends, which lost 0 bases and 4 bases, there was a span of 10 bases.